The 27 T cell receptor beta chains below come from one sample, sequenced in a study of T cell responses to AZD1222 COVID-19 vaccine. Assay used: immunoSEQ multiplex PCR; TCRdb lists only in-frame clones, some missing. This sample carries 100,000 to 120,000 clones, around 88% of them seen once, and the ten largest clones take about 6.5%. The sample consisted of peripheral blood, taken 28 days after the second AZD1222 dose. The receptors shown here come from an adult who received the AZD1222 COVID-19 vaccine.

The chain joins TRBV4-1 to TRBJ1-1; unclear D gene. CDR3 length: 13 residues. Between the trimmed V and J ends, which lost 3 bases and 4 bases, there was a span of 9 bases. Germline V gene sequence: CDR1 MGHRA, CDR2 YSYEKL. CDR3 sequence (DNA): TGCGCCAGCAGCCAGGACTTGATCACTGAAGCTTTCTTT. Translated, it gives CASSQDLITEAFF.

This clone was picked up one time. The rearrangement joins TRBV4-2 to TRBJ1-2; D not certain. The length of the CDR3 is 15 residues. The germline V and J ends were trimmed by 3 bases and 0 bases, with 11 bases remaining between them. Germline lookup yields CDR1 LGHNA and CDR2 YNFKEQ. The CDR3 nucleotides are TGTGCCAGCAGCCACACGACGGGAGCTAACTATGGCTACACCTTC. Its translation is CASSHTTGANYGYTF.

This clone is medium-sized by share. The chain uses TRBV29-1 and TRBJ2-7, with a weak D call TRBD2 (6 bases). Per the germline V gene, CDR1 is SQVTM and CDR2 is ANQGSEA. V lost 7 bases, J lost 0 bases, and 19 bases lay in between. The CDR3 contains 15 residues. This CDR3 is CSACDRDGSSYEQYF. CDR3 bases: TGCAGCGCCTGTGACCGGGACGGGAGCTCCTACGAGCAGTACTTC.

The chain joins TRBV10-2 to TRBJ1-4, with D perhaps matching TRBD1 (5 bases). Trimming cost V 3 bases and J 7 bases, with 15 bases left between them. The CDR3 is made up of 15 amino acids. Germline CDR1 WSHSY, CDR2 SAAADI. The CDR3 DNA follows: TGCGCCAGCAGTGACGTGCAGGGAGTTGCTGAAAAACTGTTTTTT. Translating it yields CASSDVQGVAEKLFF.

The chain has TRBV28 and TRBJ1-2; weak D call: TRBD1 (5 bases). Trimming cost V 8 bases and J 8 bases, with 12 bases left between them. The CDR3 has 11 amino acids. Germline CDR1 reads MDHEN; CDR2 reads SYDVKM. The CDR3 DNA reads TGTGCCAGCGGGACGCGTCTGGGCTACACCTTC. Its protein product is CASGTRLGYTF.

The chain recombines TRBV11-2 with TRBJ1-4; D is ambiguous. V was clipped by 6 bases and J by 0 bases, with 11 bases between them. The germline CDR1 and CDR2 sequences are SGHAT and FQNNGV. The CDR3 sequence is 15 residues long. The CDR3 loop reads CASRRQTATNEKLFF. CDR3 DNA: TGTGCCAGCAGACGACAAACCGCAACTAATGAAAAACTGTTTTTT.

This clone is a singleton in its sample. V usage is TRBV6-5 and J usage is TRBJ1-5, with D perhaps matching TRBD1 (5 bases). CDR1 and CDR2 (germline): MNHEY, SVGAGI. V lost 2 bases and J lost 5, with 13 bases in between. CDR3 length equals 15 residues. The CDR3 loop is CASSYEGRSDQPQHF. The DNA of the CDR3 is TGTGCCAGCAGTTACGAGGGACGGAGCGATCAGCCCCAGCATTTT.

This chain uses TRBV5-1 with TRBJ1-1; the match to TRBD1 covers 8 bases. Germline V lookup: CDR1 SGHRS, CDR2 YFSETQ. The CDR3 is 14 amino acids. J was trimmed by 6 bases and V by 3 bases; bases with no gene match: 7. Here the CDR3 reads CASSWGQGAAEAFF. CDR3 nucleotides: TGCGCCAGCAGCTGGGGGCAGGGGGCGGCTGAAGCTTTCTTT.

The chain employs TRBV5-1 and TRBJ2-7; D may match TRBD1 or TRBD2 (5 bases each). The CDR3 has 14 amino acids. V lost 0 bases and J 6 bases, leaving 13 bases between the germline ends. Germline V gene sequence: CDR1 SGHRS, CDR2 YFSETQ. The CDR3 nucleotides are TGCGCCAGCAGCTTGGCGATAGCAGGGAGCGAGCAGTACTTC. Its translation is CASSLAIAGSEQYF. The variable domain in full, completed from reference TRBV5-1 and TRBJ2-7, reads KAGVTQTPRYLIKTRGQQVTLSCSPISGHRSVSWYQQTPGQGLQFLFEYFSETQRNKGNFPGRFSGRQFSNSRSEMNVSTLELGDSALYLCASSLAIAGSEQYFGPGTRLTVT.

This chain joins TRBV19 and TRBJ1-2; 9 nucleotides agree with TRBD1. Germline V lookup: CDR1 LNHDA, CDR2 SQIVND (reference sequence). Trimming took 6 bases from V and 5 from J; bases not matched to a gene: 13. The CDR3 has 16 residues. Here the CDR3 DNA reads TGTGCCAGTAGCGAACCGGGACAGGGAGGATGGTATGGCTACACCTTC. Amino acid sequence: CASSEPGQGGWYGYTF.

Points on this clone: Other nucleotide sequences from this sample produce the same CDR3. V and J are TRBV7-3 and TRBJ2-5; 7 bases are shared with TRBD1. The CDR3 sequence is 14 residues long. Germline values: CDR1 SGHTA, CDR2 FQGTGA. V shed 5 bases, J shed 2 bases, and the junction held 5 bases outside the gene matches. The CDR3 bases are TGTGCCAGCAGCCCGACAGGGACACAAGAGACCCAGTACTTC. It translates to CASSPTGTQETQYF.

The chain couples TRBV6-5 to TRBJ2-5; a weak D match, TRBD1 (7 bases). Germline V gives CDR1 MNHEY, CDR2 SVGAGI. The length of the CDR3 is 15 residues. Trimming shortened V by 2 bases and J by 5 bases, and 15 bases separated the two germline ends. Here the CDR3 DNA reads TGTGCCAGCAGTTACCAGGGGGGATCATCGGAGACCCAGTACTTC. Translated, it gives CASSYQGGSSETQYF.

This chain links TRBV19 with TRBJ1-3, with a weak D call TRBD1 (5 bases). This CDR3 is built from 16 residues. CDR1 and CDR2 from the germline V gene are LNHDA and SQIVND (reference sequence). Trimming removed 7 bases from V and 4 bases from J, with 20 bases in between. This chain's CDR3 is CASISMVRTRGNTIYF. CDR3 coding DNA: TGTGCCAGTATTTCAATGGTGCGGACAAGAGGAAACACCATATATTTT.

V gene TRBV7-2 combines with J gene TRBJ2-2, with D possibly TRBD1 on 5 matching bases. The CDR3 sequence is 16 residues long. Germline V gives CDR1 SGHTA, CDR2 FQGNSA. Trimming took 1 base from V and 0 from J, leaving 9 bases between them. The CDR3 spells CASSLGAGSNTGELFF. The DNA for the CDR3 is TGTGCCAGCAGCTTAGGCGCAGGGTCGAACACCGGGGAGCTGTTTTTT.

The rearrangement joins TRBV27 to TRBJ1-5; D is uncertain. This CDR3 has 16 amino acids. The ends were cut back, 10 bases at V and 4 bases at J, with 23 bases in the middle. Germline assignment: CDR1 MNHEY and CDR2 SMNVEV (reference sequence). CDR3 region: CATKPSGYRWNQPQHF. The CDR3 DNA sequence: TGTGCCACTAAACCGTCTGGGTACCGGTGGAATCAGCCCCAGCATTTT.

CDR3 sequence reads: CASSQTTGQGDTEAFF. DNA for the CDR3: TGCGCCAGCAGCCAAACCACCGGACAGGGGGACACTGAAGCTTTCTTT. This rearrangement joins TRBV4-3 to TRBJ1-1; 10 bases map to TRBD1. Per germline, CDR1 LGHNA and CDR2 YSLEER. The CDR3 sequence is 16 residues long. Trimming took 2 bases from V and 3 from J; bases not matched to a gene: 6.

The chain links TRBV9 to TRBJ1-2; 7 nucleotides match TRBD1. V shed 4 bases and J 6 bases; nucleotides not matched to a gene: 6. This CDR3 has 13 amino acids. Per the germline V gene, CDR1 is SGDLS and CDR2 is YYNGEE. The CDR3 loop is CASSPQGSDGYTF. CDR3 DNA: TGTGCCAGCAGCCCACAGGGGTCCGATGGCTACACCTTC.

The J gene is TRBJ2-7, the V gene TRBV6-5; 8 nucleotides align to TRBD1. CDR3 size: 14 residues. The trim removed 6 bases at V and 2 bases at J, leaving 6 bases unmatched. Germline loops: CDR1 MNHEY, CDR2 SVGAGI. The CDR3 region is CASRRTGLTYEQYF. CDR3 DNA: TGTGCCAGCAGGAGGACAGGGTTAACCTACGAGCAGTACTTC.

The rearrangement joins TRBV19 to TRBJ1-4, with D maybe TRBD1 (5 bases). The V end lost 6 bases, the J end lost 6 bases, and 17 bases lay between the germline ends. Germline V gene data show CDR1 as LNHDA and CDR2 as SQIVND (reference sequence). The CDR3 has 15 amino acids. The CDR3 DNA sequence: TGTGCCAGTAGCAACTTCGACAGCGGGGATGAAAAACTGTTTTTT. The encoded protein is CASSNFDSGDEKLFF.

J is TRBJ1-6 and V is TRBV28, with D uncertain. Germline-derived CDR1 and CDR2 are MDHEN and SYDVKM. This CDR3 is 12 amino acids long. The germline V and J ends were trimmed by 3 bases and 7 bases, with 4 bases remaining between them. CDR3 region: CASSLVNSPLHF. The CDR3 bases are TGTGCCAGCAGTTTGGTCAATTCACCCCTCCACTTT.

This chain links TRBV3-1 (or the pseudogene TRBV3-2) with TRBJ2-3, with 10 bases aligning to TRBD2. Germline lookup yields CDR1 LGHDT and CDR2 YNNKEL (reference sequence). J gave up 1 base and V 6 bases, and 4 bases lay outside the gene matches. CDR3 length: 15 residues. The CDR3 DNA reads TGTGCCAGCAGTCTTACTAGCGGGGGCACAGATACGCAGTATTTT. Its protein is CASSLTSGGTDTQYF.

The chain joins TRBV6-5 to TRBJ1-4, with D possibly TRBD1 on 6 matching bases. Deletions cut 8 bases from V and 3 bases from J, with 10 bases between. The CDR3 length is 13 residues. Germline V gene data show CDR1 as MNHEY and CDR2 as SVGAGI. CDR3 sequence (DNA): TGTGCCAGCGGGCACAGGGCTAATGAAAAACTGTTTTTT. Translated, it gives CASGHRANEKLFF.

The chain combines TRBV5-1 with TRBJ1-4, with D maybe TRBD1 (5 bases). The germline CDR1 and CDR2 sequences are SGHRS and YFSETQ. The CDR3 is 16 residues long. V lost 4 bases, J lost 2 bases, and 15 bases lay in between. The CDR3 loop is CASSPGAWGTNEKLFF. CDR3 coding DNA: TGCGCCAGCAGCCCCGGGGCCTGGGGTACTAATGAAAAACTGTTTTTT.

Notes on this clone: The same CDR3 arises from other DNA sequences in this sample as well. This sequence joins TRBV5-1 and TRBJ2-5, with D unclear. With 2 bases removed from V and 1 base from J, the gap between germline ends came to 0 bases. The CDR3 length is 11 residues. Germline CDR1 SGHRS, CDR2 YFSETQ. The CDR3 reads CASSFQETQYF. The CDR3 nucleotides read TGCGCCAGCAGCTTCCAAGAGACCCAGTACTTC.

In regard to this clone: Other DNA sequences in this sample translate to the same CDR3. The chain is built from TRBV18 and TRBJ1-1; D remains unclear. The CDR3 has 13 amino acids. V was cut by 6 bases and J by 0 bases, with 8 bases left in between. CDR1 and CDR2 (germline): KGHSH, LQKENI. The CDR3 DNA reads TGTGCCAGCTCCCCCGGCCTGAACACTGAAGCTTTCTTT. Amino acid sequence: CASSPGLNTEAFF.

The CDR3 DNA reads TGTGCCAGCAGACACTTAGACAGTATGAACACTGAAGCTTTCTTT. It translates to CASRHLDSMNTEAFF. The gene calls are TRBV27 and TRBJ1-1; D perhaps matches TRBD1 (5 bases). Germline CDR1 reads MNHEY; CDR2 reads SMNVEV (reference sequence). The CDR3 runs 15 residues. The V and J ends lost 6 bases and 0 bases respectively, with 14 bases between them.

This chain connects TRBV7-8 to TRBJ1-5, with 10 bases identical to TRBD1. CDR1 and CDR2 (germline): SGHVS, FQNEAQ. Trimming removed 4 bases from V and 6 bases from J; junction bases left unmatched: 3. The CDR3 is 14 residues long. The CDR3 region is CASSWDRGTQPQHF. CDR3 DNA: TGTGCCAGCAGCTGGGACAGGGGTACTCAGCCCCAGCATTTT.